One sample yielded the 15 T cell receptor beta chains listed below, sequenced in a study of blood T cell repertoires in COVID-19. Libraries were prepared by immunoSEQ multiplex PCR; TCRdb keeps only in-frame clonotypes and omits some of them. The sample holds fewer than 300,000 clones, around 89% seen once. The material sequenced was peripheral blood. The origin of the receptors is a woman aged 50 to 60 with COVID-19, enrolled during active disease.

This chain connects TRBV27 to TRBJ2-3, with 9 bases lining up with TRBD1. The J segment lost 6 bases and the V segment lost 6 bases, leaving 7 bases of the junction unmatched. Germline V gene sequence: CDR1 MNHEY, CDR2 SMNVEV (reference sequence). The CDR3 is 14 residues long. In nucleotides, the CDR3 is TGTGCCAGCAGCTACGGACAGGGGACGGATACGCAGTATTTT. As protein: CASSYGQGTDTQYF.

The J gene is TRBJ1-2, the V gene TRBV5-1; unclear D gene. There are 18 residues in the CDR3. Trimming pared 4 bases from V and 1 base from J, leaving 23 bases between. The germline CDR1 and CDR2 sequences are SGHRS and YFSETQ. The CDR3 sequence: CASSLGGFVPPINYGYTF. The CDR3 nucleotides read TGCGCCAGCAGCCTGGGCGGGTTTGTCCCCCCTATTAACTATGGCTACACCTTC.

This clone occurred once. One end of the junction does not line up with germline, which may come from a read error. The rearrangement links TRBV5-4 to TRBJ1-3; weak D call: TRBD1 (5 bases). Germline V CDR1 and CDR2: SGHNT, YYREEE (reference sequence). The CDR3 length is 13 residues. In DNA form, the CDR3 reads TGTGCCAGCAGCTCTGGGACTACTGAGCGGAGTGATTTT. The encoded protein is CASSSGTTERSDF.

Here the CDR3 DNA reads TGTGCCAGCAGTTTAATTGGACAGCCTAGCACAGATACGCAGTATTTT. Translation: CASSLIGQPSTDTQYF. V is TRBV28 and J is TRBJ2-3; maybe TRBD1 (6 bases). Germline values: CDR1 MDHEN, CDR2 SYDVKM. The CDR3 extends over 16 amino acids. V was shortened by 2 bases and J by 0 bases, with 12 bases between the two germline ends.

The rearrangement links TRBV5-4 to TRBJ2-1; 11 bases agree with TRBD2. This CDR3 comprises 16 residues. Trimming cost V 0 bases and J 4 bases; bases outside gene matches: 3. CDR1 and CDR2 (germline): SGHNT, YYREEE (reference sequence). CDR3 sequence: CASSLGTSGPYNEQFF. For the CDR3, the DNA is TGTGCCAGCAGCTTGGGGACTAGCGGGCCGTACAATGAGCAGTTCTTC.

This chain links TRBV5-6 with TRBJ2-6, with 7 bases identical to TRBD1. V shed 2 bases, J shed 3 bases, and the junction held 5 bases outside the gene matches. This CDR3 has 16 residues. Germline V CDR1 and CDR2: SGHDT, YYEEEE. For the CDR3, the DNA is TGTGCCAGCAGCTTTAACAGGGGCTTTGGGGCCAACGTCCTGACTTTC. This sequence encodes CASSFNRGFGANVLTF.

CDR3 loop: CASSFIGSPGEQYF. DNA for the CDR3: TGTGCCAGCAGCTTTATAGGCTCCCCGGGCGAGCAGTACTTC. V and J are TRBV7-3 and TRBJ2-7, with no clear D. V was shortened by 3 bases and J by 6 bases, with 15 bases between the two germline ends. The CDR3 is 14 residues long. Germline assignment: CDR1 SGHTA and CDR2 FQGTGA.

The chain joins TRBV6-6 to TRBJ2-3; TRBD2 aligns across 9 bases. V lost 5 bases, J lost 1 base, and 7 bases stayed unmatched. Germline CDR1 is MNHNY and CDR2 is SVGAGI (reference sequence). The CDR3 consists of 16 residues. CDR3 nucleotide sequence: TGTGCCAGCAGTCCTGGACTAGCGACCCGCACAGATACGCAGTATTTT. Its translation: CASSPGLATRTDTQYF.

This rearrangement joins TRBV30 to TRBJ2-7; TRBD2 matches at 14 bases. The CDR3 is 14 residues long. V was clipped by 1 base and J by 5 bases; unmatched bases: 1. Germline V gives CDR1 GTSNPN, CDR2 SVGIG (reference sequence). The CDR3 DNA follows: TGTGCCTGGAGTGAGGGACTAGCGGGAGACGAGCAGTACTTC. Translated: CAWSEGLAGDEQYF.

The genes are TRBV5-1 and TRBJ1-1; 10 bases line up with TRBD1. The germline V gene encodes CDR1 SGHRS and CDR2 YFSETQ. V lost 3 bases and J lost 5; bases outside the gene matches: 4. CDR3 length: 14 amino acids. The CDR3 sequence: CASSWGQGKTEAFF. Here the CDR3 DNA reads TGCGCCAGCAGCTGGGGACAGGGGAAAACTGAAGCTTTCTTT.

The chain uses TRBV6-5 and TRBJ2-7; D unresolved. CDR1 is MNHEY, CDR2 SVGAGI, per germline. V lost 2 bases, J lost 7 bases, and 18 bases lay in between. The CDR3 extends over 15 amino acids. CDR3 sequence (DNA): TGTGCCAGCAGTTACCGAGGCGGTGGGTCGAGGGAGCAGTACTTC. Protein sequence: CASSYRGGGSREQYF.

The chain recombines TRBV3-1 (or the pseudogene TRBV3-2) with TRBJ1-1, with 7 bases fitting TRBD1. The CDR3 consists of 14 residues. CDR1 LGHDT and CDR2 YNNKEL come from the germline V gene (reference sequence). The V segment lost 4 bases and the J segment 6 bases; nucleotides outside the gene matches: 8. The CDR3 coding sequence is TGTGCCAGCAGCCCTACAGGGGATCGGGCTGAAGCTTTCTTT. Translated: CASSPTGDRAEAFF.

The chain combines TRBV5-1 with TRBJ1-2; D possibly corresponds to TRBD1 (6 bases). V was shortened by 2 bases and J by 4 bases, with 9 bases between the two germline ends. The CDR3 is made up of 13 amino acids. Germline V gene data show CDR1 as SGHRS and CDR2 as YFSETQ. The CDR3 here is CASSFPQGYGYTF. DNA for the CDR3: TGCGCCAGCAGCTTCCCACAGGGCTATGGCTACACCTTC.

This rearrangement joins TRBV24-1 to TRBJ2-3; D gene unclear. CDR1 KGHDR and CDR2 SFDVKD come from the germline V gene. V was pared by 7 bases and J by 2 bases, with 3 bases between. The CDR3 is 11 amino acids. Here the CDR3 reads CATRATDTQYF. The CDR3 region has the DNA TGTGCCACCAGGGCCACAGATACGCAGTATTTT.

The chain combines TRBV6-4 with TRBJ2-3, with 15 nucleotides matching TRBD2. J lost 9 bases, V lost 8 bases, and 3 bases had no gene match. CDR3 length: 13 residues. Looked up from germline, CDR1 is MRHNA and CDR2 is SNTAGT. The CDR3 DNA is TGTGCCAGCGGACTAGCGGGAGGGGTCACGCAGTATTTT. Translation gives CASGLAGGVTQYF.